This TCR beta chain stems from a study of radiotherapy plus CTLA-4 blockade in lung cancer. Study-level results: Increased serum interferon-beta after radiation also reportedly predicted response strongly.

This clone was counted between two and nine times. What it binds is unknown. From germline, CDR1 is MNHNS and CDR2 SASEGT. This CDR3 comprises 13 residues. The J segment lost 6 bases and the V segment lost 5 bases, leaving 5 bases of the junction unmatched. Profiling relied on immunoSEQ multiplex PCR, and the TCRdb table lists in-frame clones only, not all of them. The sample shows roughly 75,000 clones, about four fifths of them seen only once. The TCR was taken from a human donor with non-small cell lung cancer whose response to radiotherapy plus ipilimumab could not be evaluated. Some clones in this sample may be carry-over from other donors' samples. J is TRBJ1-1 and V is TRBV6-1, with 8 bases fitting TRBD1. The specimen was peripheral blood, collected from a patient treated with radiotherapy plus ipilimumab. Here the CDR3 reads CASSSIQGAEAFF. CDR3 in DNA: TGTGCCAGCAGTTCTATACAGGGGGCTGAAGCTTTCTTT.